The 20 T cell receptor beta chains below all came from one sample that was sequenced in a study of shared clonotypes between healthy human individuals. Method: immunoSEQ multiplex PCR; TCRdb's copy keeps in-frame clones and lacks some. This sample has roughly 700,000 clones, with less than 95% found just once. Sequenced sample: memory CD8+ T cells from PBMCs. Described subset: CD45RO+ cells pooled with CCR7-negative TemRA cells. These receptors originate from a man younger than 35 in good health. Some clones in this sample may be carry-over from other donors' samples.

V and J are TRBV27 and TRBJ1-2; the D is unclear. Germline lookup yields CDR1 MNHEY and CDR2 SMNVEV (reference sequence). The V end was cut by 1 base, the J end by 7 bases, with 16 bases between. The CDR3 consists of 15 residues. The CDR3 loop reads CASSLLEGSESGYTF. The CDR3 DNA is TGTGCCAGCAGTTTATTAGAGGGCTCTGAATCTGGCTACACCTTC.

The chain couples TRBV9 to TRBJ2-2, with 7 bases matching TRBD2. The CDR3 is 13 residues long. CDR1 and CDR2 (germline): SGDLS, YYNGEE. With 3 bases clipped from V and 5 bases from J, the junction kept 1 base outside the gene matches. CDR3 DNA sequence: TGTGCCAGCAGCGCACTAGCGACCGGGGAGCTGTTTTTT. It codes for CASSALATGELFF.

This chain connects TRBV28 to TRBJ2-5; perhaps D is TRBD1 or TRBD2 (5 bases each). The tail of the sequence fits TRBJ2-7 better, so the J call may be wrong. The CDR3 is 14 amino acids. Germline CDR1 reads MDHEN; CDR2 reads SYDVKM. The CDR3 DNA is TGTGCCCTCCGTCCCAGGGAGAGCTCCTACGAGCAGTACTTC. The encoded protein is CALRPRESSYEQYF.

The chain couples TRBV29-1 to TRBJ2-7; D is unclear. V lost 0 bases and J 1 base, leaving 10 bases between the germline ends. Germline V gene sequence: CDR1 SQVTM, CDR2 ANQGSEA. This CDR3 spans 14 amino acids. CDR3 protein: CSVEDRAFSYEQYF. DNA of the CDR3: TGCAGCGTTGAAGATCGGGCTTTTTCCTACGAGCAGTACTTC.

This clone was counted only a few times. DNA of the CDR3: TGCGCCAGCAGCCAAGATCATTCGGGGGGCTACACCTTC. Amino acid sequence: CASSQDHSGGYTF. The chain links TRBV4-1 to TRBJ1-2; D gene unclear. This CDR3 spans 13 amino acids. The ends were cut back, 0 bases at V and 8 bases at J, with 10 bases in the middle. Per germline, CDR1 MGHRA and CDR2 YSYEKL.

This sequence joins TRBV9 and TRBJ2-3; D is unclear. This CDR3 has 13 amino acids. The germline V and J ends were trimmed by 4 bases and 0 bases, with 6 bases remaining between them. Germline V gene sequence: CDR1 SGDLS, CDR2 YYNGEE. CDR3: CASSMFSTDTQYF. CDR3 DNA: TGTGCCAGCAGCATGTTTAGCACAGATACGCAGTATTTT. The full variable domain, with the rest looked up from reference TRBV9 and TRBJ2-3, is DSGVTQTPKHLITATGQRVTLRCSPRSGDLSVYWYQQSLDQGLQFLIQYYNGEERAKGNILERFSAQQFPDLHSELNLSSLELGDSALYFCASSMFSTDTQYFGPGTRLTVL.

V gene TRBV27 combines with J gene TRBJ1-2, with D perhaps TRBD1 (6 bases). Deletions cut 6 bases from V and 8 bases from J, with 19 bases between. In germline, CDR1 is MNHEY, CDR2 SMNVEV (reference sequence). The CDR3 length is 14 residues. CDR3: CASRAPWGAGGYTF. CDR3 nucleotides: TGTGCCAGCAGGGCCCCGTGGGGGGCAGGGGGCTACACCTTC.

This chain connects TRBV10-2 to TRBJ2-1; D ambiguous. The CDR3 covers 14 residues. V lost 0 bases to trimming and J lost 8 bases, with 11 bases between them. Germline assignment: CDR1 WSHSY and CDR2 SAAADI. CDR3 loop: CASSESKLRDEQFF. CDR3 bases: TGCGCCAGCAGTGAGTCGAAACTTCGCGATGAGCAGTTCTTC.

The rearrangement links TRBV15 to TRBJ1-5; 7 nucleotides match TRBD1. The CDR3 runs 17 residues. V lost 1 base to trimming and J lost 3 bases; unmatched junction nucleotides: 9. Per the germline V gene, CDR1 is LNHNV and CDR2 is YYDKDF (reference sequence). The CDR3 region has the DNA TGTGCCACCAGCAGAGGCGCCCGGGACAGCTACAATCAGCCCCAGCATTTT. Translation gives CATSRGARDSYNQPQHF. The full variable domain, rest sourced from reference TRBV15 and TRBJ1-5, is DAMVIQNPRYQVTQFGKPVTLSCSQTLNHNVMYWYQQKSSQAPKLLFHYYDKDFNNEADTPDNFQSRRPNTSFCFLDIRSPGLGDTAMYLCATSRGARDSYNQPQHFGDGTRLSIL.

This clone occurred once. The chain carries TRBV11-2 and TRBJ2-5; maybe TRBD2 (5 bases). V was pared by 5 bases and J by 11 bases, with 15 bases between. The germline CDR1 and CDR2 sequences are SGHAT and FQNNGV. The CDR3 is 12 residues long. The CDR3 sequence is CASSPGIGEQYF. The CDR3 region has the DNA TGTGCCAGCAGCCCCGGGATAGGTGAGCAGTACTTC. The variable domain in full, with the rest retrieved from reference TRBV11-2 and TRBJ2-5, is EAGVAQSPRYKIIEKRQSVAFWCNPISGHATLYWYQQILGQGPKLLIQFQNNGVVDDSQLPKDRFSAERLKGVDSTLKIQPAKLEDSAVYLCASSPGIGEQYFGPGTRLLVL.

This rearrangement joins TRBV9 to TRBJ1-1, with D unresolved. The germline CDR1 and CDR2 sequences are SGDLS and YYNGEE. The CDR3 loop spans 20 amino acids. V lost 1 base and J lost 1, with 26 bases in between. CDR3 nucleotides: TGTGCCAGCAGCGTAACCCCGATGGGGAACCACGGAAAAGCGAACACTGAAGCTTTCTTT. This translates into CASSVTPMGNHGKANTEAFF.

The chain carries TRBV18 and TRBJ2-7; the D gene is possibly TRBD2 (5 bases). Germline-derived CDR1 and CDR2 are KGHSH and LQKENI. The V end was cut by 3 bases, the J end by 1 base, with 13 bases between. The CDR3 has 15 amino acids. CDR3 sequence (DNA): TGTGCCAGCTCACCGGAGGAGCAAGGTTCCTACGAGCAGTACTTC. Translation: CASSPEEQGSYEQYF.

This clone appeared a single time. The V gene is TRBV25-1, the J gene TRBJ2-5; TRBD1 matches at 9 bases. The V gene's germline CDR1 is MGHDK and CDR2 SYGVNS. Trimming took 7 bases from V and 3 from J; bases not matched to a gene: 6. The CDR3 is 14 amino acids. Written as DNA, the CDR3 is TGTGCCAGCAACAACCGGGACAGGGAAGAGACCCAGTACTTC. Its protein product is CASNNRDREETQYF. Looking up the rest from reference TRBV25-1 and TRBJ2-5 gives the full variable domain: EADIYQTPRYLVIGTGKKITLECSQTMGHDKMYWYQQDPGMELHLIHYSYGVNSTEKGDLSSESTVSRIRTEHFPLTLESARPSHTSQYLCASNNRDREETQYFGPGTRLLVL.

The chain joins TRBV13 to TRBJ1-2, with 7 bases that match TRBD1. The germline V gene has CDR1 PRHDT and CDR2 FYEKMQ (reference sequence). The CDR3 totals 15 residues. V was pared by 0 bases and J by 3 bases, with 4 bases of the junction left unmatched. CDR3 residues: CASSLGRQGDYGYTF. CDR3 nucleotides: TGTGCCAGCAGCTTAGGCCGACAGGGCGACTATGGCTACACCTTC.

The chain recombines TRBV5-1 with TRBJ2-7; 9 positions agree with TRBD1. Germline CDR1 reads SGHRS; CDR2 reads YFSETQ. The CDR3 length is 20 residues. J was trimmed by 2 bases and V by 1 base; bases with no gene match: 19. The CDR3 DNA follows: TGCGCCAGCAGCTTGAGTGTCGGACAGGGGATCCGCGGGGCGACCTACGAGCAGTACTTC. It specifies CASSLSVGQGIRGATYEQYF.

This chain connects TRBV10-3 to TRBJ2-1, with 11 positions matching TRBD2. Trimming removed 3 bases from V and 5 bases from J; junction bases left unmatched: 3. Germline CDR1 and CDR2: ENHRY and SYGVKD. The CDR3 runs 15 residues. Here the CDR3 reads CAISESTSGNNEQFF. The CDR3 DNA reads TGTGCCATCAGTGAATCGACTAGCGGGAACAATGAGCAGTTCTTC.

This clone appeared many times. The rearrangement uses TRBV2 and TRBJ2-7; TRBD2 matches 8 bases. With V trimmed by 4 bases and J by 1 base, 9 bases remained unmatched. CDR3 length: 16 residues. CDR1 and CDR2 (germline): SNHLY, FYNNEI. The CDR3 DNA sequence: TGTGCCAGCAGTGGTAGCGGGGATGGGGGTTCCTACGAGCAGTACTTC. Amino acids: CASSGSGDGGSYEQYF.

The sample holds one count of this clone. The chain couples TRBV1 to TRBJ2-3; the table assigns TRBD2, which was not confirmed against the DNA. TRBV1 is reported as a pseudogene. This CDR3 is built from 15 residues. The CDR3 bases are TGCACCAAAAAACTTAGCGGGAGGGAGATGGATACGCAGTATTTT. Its translation is CTKKLSGREMDTQYF.

The chain links TRBV27 to TRBJ2-3, with TRBD2 identical over 7 bases. The V gene end was trimmed by 2 bases and the J gene end by 10 bases; junction bases not matched to a gene: 9. The CDR3 spans 14 residues. Germline V gives CDR1 MNHEY, CDR2 SMNVEV (reference sequence). Here the CDR3 reads CASSLIRTRESQYF. CDR3 DNA sequence: TGTGCCAGCAGTTTAATCCGGACTAGAGAGTCGCAGTATTTT.

For this clone: Other DNA sequences within the sample encode an identical CDR3. This sequence joins TRBV5-1 and TRBJ2-1; TRBD2 aligns across 8 bases. Germline trimming cut 4 bases from V and 5 bases from J; bases unmatched to any gene: 5. The CDR3 runs to 14 residues. In germline, CDR1 is SGHRS, CDR2 YFSETQ. The CDR3 spells CASSPGTRNNEQFF. The CDR3 bases are TGCGCCAGCAGCCCGGGGACTAGAAACAATGAGCAGTTCTTC.